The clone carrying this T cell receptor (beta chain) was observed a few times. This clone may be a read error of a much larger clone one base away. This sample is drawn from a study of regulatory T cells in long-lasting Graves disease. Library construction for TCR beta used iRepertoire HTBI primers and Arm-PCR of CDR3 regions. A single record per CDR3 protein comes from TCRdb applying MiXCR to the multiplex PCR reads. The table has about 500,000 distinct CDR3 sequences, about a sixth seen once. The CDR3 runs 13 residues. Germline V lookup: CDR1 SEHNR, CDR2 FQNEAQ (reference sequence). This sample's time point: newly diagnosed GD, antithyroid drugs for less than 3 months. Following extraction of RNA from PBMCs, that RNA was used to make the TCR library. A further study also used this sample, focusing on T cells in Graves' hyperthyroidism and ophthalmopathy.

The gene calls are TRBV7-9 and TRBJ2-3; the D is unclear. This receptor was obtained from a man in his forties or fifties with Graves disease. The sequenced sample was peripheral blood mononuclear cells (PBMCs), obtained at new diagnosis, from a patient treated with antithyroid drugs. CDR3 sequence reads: CAGSLGGTDTQYF. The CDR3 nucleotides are TGTGCCGGCAGCCTTGGGGGCACAGATACGCAGTATTTT.